The present T cell receptor (beta chain) was sequenced within a study of T cell responses to AZD1222 COVID-19 vaccine. For this clone: Antigen specificity is unknown.

Sequencing was performed with immunoSEQ multiplex PCR; in TCRdb, only in-frame clones are kept and a portion is missing. The sample lists about 50,000 clones; over 70% were seen once. Regarding the study as a whole: Compared with day 0, the breadth and depth of the Spike-specific TCR repertoire rose significantly after two doses of AZD1222. Donor demographics were predominantly white British with a female majority; clonal diversity may be underestimated. Targeting of unmutated variant regions was reportedly seen in nearly half of spike-specific TCRs.

This CDR3 is built from 19 residues. The germline gives CDR1 MGHRA, CDR2 YSYEKL. V lost 2 bases, J lost 3 bases, and 15 bases stayed unmatched. The source was peripheral blood, collected 28 days after the second AZD1222 dose. The clonotype originates from an adult who received the AZD1222 COVID-19 vaccine. The chain couples TRBV4-1 to TRBJ1-2; 10 bases match TRBD1. As DNA, the CDR3 is TGCGCCAGCAGCCAAATAACCGGGACAGGGGAAAGTTGGGACTATGGCTACACCTTC. This translates into CASSQITGTGESWDYGYTF.